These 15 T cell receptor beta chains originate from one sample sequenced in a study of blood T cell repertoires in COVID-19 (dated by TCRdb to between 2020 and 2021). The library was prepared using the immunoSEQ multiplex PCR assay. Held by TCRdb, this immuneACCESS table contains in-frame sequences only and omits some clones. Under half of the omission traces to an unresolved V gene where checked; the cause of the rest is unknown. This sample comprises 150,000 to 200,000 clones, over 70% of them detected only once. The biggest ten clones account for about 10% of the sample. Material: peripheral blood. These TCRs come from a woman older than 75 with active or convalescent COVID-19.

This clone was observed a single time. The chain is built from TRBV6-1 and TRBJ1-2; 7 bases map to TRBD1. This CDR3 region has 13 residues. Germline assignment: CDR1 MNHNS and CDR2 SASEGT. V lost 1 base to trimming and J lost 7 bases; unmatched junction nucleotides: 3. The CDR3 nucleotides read TGTGCCAGCAGTGAAGGGGCAGGGGGTGGCTACACCTTC. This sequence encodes CASSEGAGGGYTF.

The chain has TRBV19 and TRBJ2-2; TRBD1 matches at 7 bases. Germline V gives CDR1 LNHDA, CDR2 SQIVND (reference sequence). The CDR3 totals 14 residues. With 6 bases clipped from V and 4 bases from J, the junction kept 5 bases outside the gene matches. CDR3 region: CASSAGQATGELFF. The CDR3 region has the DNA TGTGCCAGTAGCGCCGGACAGGCCACCGGGGAGCTGTTTTTT.

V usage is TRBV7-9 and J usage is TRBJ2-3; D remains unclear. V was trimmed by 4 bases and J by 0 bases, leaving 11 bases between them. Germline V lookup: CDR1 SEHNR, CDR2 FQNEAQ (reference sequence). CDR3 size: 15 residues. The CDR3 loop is CASSSTQISTDTQYF. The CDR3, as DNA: TGTGCCAGCAGCTCCACACAGATTAGCACAGATACGCAGTATTTT.

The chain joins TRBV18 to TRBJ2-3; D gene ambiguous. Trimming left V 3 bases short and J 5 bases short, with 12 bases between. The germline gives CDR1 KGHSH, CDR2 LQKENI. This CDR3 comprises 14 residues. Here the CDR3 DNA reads TGTGCCAGCTCACCGATCATACTCTTAGATACGCAGTATTTT. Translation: CASSPIILLDTQYF.

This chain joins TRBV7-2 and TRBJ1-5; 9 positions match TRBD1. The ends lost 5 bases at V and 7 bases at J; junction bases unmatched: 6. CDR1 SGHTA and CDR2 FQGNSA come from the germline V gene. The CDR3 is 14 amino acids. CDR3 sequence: CASSRGTGNQPQHF. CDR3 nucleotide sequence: TGTGCCAGCAGCCGCGGGACAGGGAACCAGCCCCAGCATTTT.

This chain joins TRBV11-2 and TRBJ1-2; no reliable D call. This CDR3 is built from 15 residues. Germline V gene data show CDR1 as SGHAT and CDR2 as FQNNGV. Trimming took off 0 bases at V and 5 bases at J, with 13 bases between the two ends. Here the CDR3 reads CASSLDPSGSYGYTF. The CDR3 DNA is TGTGCCAGCAGCTTAGATCCTTCGGGAAGTTATGGCTACACCTTC.

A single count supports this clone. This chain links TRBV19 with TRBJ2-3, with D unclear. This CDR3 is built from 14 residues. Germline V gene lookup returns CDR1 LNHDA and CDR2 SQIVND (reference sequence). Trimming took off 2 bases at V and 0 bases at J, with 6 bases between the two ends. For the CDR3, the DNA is TGTGCCAGTAGTATACTCTCGAGCACAGATACGCAGTATTTT. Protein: CASSILSSTDTQYF. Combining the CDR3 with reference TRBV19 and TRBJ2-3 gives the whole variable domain DGGITQSPKYLFRKEGQNVTLSCEQNLNHDAMYWYRQDPGQGLRLIYYSQIVNDFQKGDIAEGYSVSREKKESFPLTVTSAQKNPTAFYLCASSILSSTDTQYFGPGTRLTVL.

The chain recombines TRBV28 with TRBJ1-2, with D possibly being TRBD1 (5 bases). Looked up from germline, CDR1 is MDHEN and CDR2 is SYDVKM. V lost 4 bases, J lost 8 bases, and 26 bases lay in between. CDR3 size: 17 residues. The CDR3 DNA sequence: TGTGCCAGCAGTTGCCGACAGTCTTACGGAGCACTATGCGGCTACACCTTC. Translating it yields CASSCRQSYGALCGYTF.

The CDR3 sequence is CASFEIELGAFF. CDR3 DNA: TGTGCCAGCTTTGAGATCGAGCTCGGGGCTTTCTTT. The chain has TRBV18 and TRBJ1-1; no clear D. CDR3 size: 12 residues. V was clipped by 7 bases and J by 11 bases, with 17 bases between them. The germline CDR1 and CDR2 sequences are KGHSH and LQKENI. Full variable domain (rest looked up from reference TRBV18 and TRBJ1-1): NAGVMQNPRHLVRRRGQEARLRCSPMKGHSHVYWYRQLPEEGLKFMVYLQKENIIDESGMPKERFSAEFPKEGPSILRIQQVVRGDSAAYFCASFEIELGAFFGQGTRLTVV.

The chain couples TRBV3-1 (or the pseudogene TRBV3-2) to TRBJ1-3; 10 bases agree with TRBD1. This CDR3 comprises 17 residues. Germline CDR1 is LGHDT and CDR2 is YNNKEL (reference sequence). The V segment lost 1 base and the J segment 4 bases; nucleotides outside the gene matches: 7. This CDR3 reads CASSQGRQGAKGNTIYF. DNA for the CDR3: TGTGCCAGCAGCCAAGGTCGACAGGGGGCTAAGGGAAACACCATATATTTT.

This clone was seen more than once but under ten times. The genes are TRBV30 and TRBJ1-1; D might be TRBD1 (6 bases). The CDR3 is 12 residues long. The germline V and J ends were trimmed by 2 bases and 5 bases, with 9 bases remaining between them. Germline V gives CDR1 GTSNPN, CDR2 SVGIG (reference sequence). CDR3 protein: CAWSRGSTEAFF. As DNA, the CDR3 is TGTGCCTGGAGTAGGGGGTCAACTGAAGCTTTCTTT.

The CDR3 loop is CASRQPGRGTEAFF. The DNA of the CDR3 is TGTGCCAGCAGGCAACCAGGGAGGGGGACTGAAGCTTTCTTT. The rearrangement joins TRBV2 to TRBJ1-1, with D tentatively TRBD1 (6 bases). V was trimmed by 6 bases and J by 5 bases, leaving 16 bases between them. CDR3 length equals 14 residues. Germline lookup yields CDR1 SNHLY and CDR2 FYNNEI.

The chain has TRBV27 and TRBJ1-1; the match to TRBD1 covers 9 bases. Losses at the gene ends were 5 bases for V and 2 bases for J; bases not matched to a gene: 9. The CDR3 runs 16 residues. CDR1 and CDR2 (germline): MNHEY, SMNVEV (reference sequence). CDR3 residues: CASSASYTGGNTEAFF. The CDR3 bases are TGTGCCAGCAGTGCCTCCTACACAGGGGGCAACACTGAAGCTTTCTTT.

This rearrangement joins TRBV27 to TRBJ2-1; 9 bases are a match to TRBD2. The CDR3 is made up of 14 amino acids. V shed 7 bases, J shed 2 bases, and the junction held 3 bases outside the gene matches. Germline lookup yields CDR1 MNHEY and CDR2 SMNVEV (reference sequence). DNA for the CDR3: TGTGCCAGCACCAGCGGGGGGACCTACAATGAGCAGTTCTTC. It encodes CASTSGGTYNEQFF.

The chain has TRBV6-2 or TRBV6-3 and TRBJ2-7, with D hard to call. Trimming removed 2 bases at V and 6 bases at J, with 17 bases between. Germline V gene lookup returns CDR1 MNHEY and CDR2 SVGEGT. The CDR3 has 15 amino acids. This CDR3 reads CASSYPIVGFGEQYF. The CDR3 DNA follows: TGTGCCAGCAGTTACCCAATCGTCGGTTTTGGCGAGCAGTACTTC.